This T cell receptor (beta chain) was recovered during a study of Ad26.COV2.S vaccination and SARS-CoV-2 variants. Study results and caveats: Reported findings describe substantial breadth in spike-specific CD8+ and CD4+ T cell responses following vaccination. Recipients of vaccine and of placebo showed similar breadth of their non-spike TCR repertoires.

About this clone: Its antigen is as yet unknown.

TCRdb's copy holds only in-frame clones and misses some; the assay was immunoSEQ multiplex PCR. The table records about 100,000 clones, around three quarters of them present only once. Sequences were derived from peripheral blood, sampled after recovery from COVID-19. This clonotype was sampled from a human donor who had recovered from COVID-19.

CDR3 in DNA: TGTGCCAGCAGCCAGGGACAGGGGAACTACAATGAGCAGTTCTTC. This codes for CASSQGQGNYNEQFF. The chain links TRBV7-9 to TRBJ2-1; TRBD1 matches 10 bases. The length of the CDR3 is 15 residues. V was pared by 5 bases and J by 3 bases, with 4 bases of the junction left unmatched. The germline gives CDR1 SEHNR, CDR2 FQNEAQ (reference sequence).